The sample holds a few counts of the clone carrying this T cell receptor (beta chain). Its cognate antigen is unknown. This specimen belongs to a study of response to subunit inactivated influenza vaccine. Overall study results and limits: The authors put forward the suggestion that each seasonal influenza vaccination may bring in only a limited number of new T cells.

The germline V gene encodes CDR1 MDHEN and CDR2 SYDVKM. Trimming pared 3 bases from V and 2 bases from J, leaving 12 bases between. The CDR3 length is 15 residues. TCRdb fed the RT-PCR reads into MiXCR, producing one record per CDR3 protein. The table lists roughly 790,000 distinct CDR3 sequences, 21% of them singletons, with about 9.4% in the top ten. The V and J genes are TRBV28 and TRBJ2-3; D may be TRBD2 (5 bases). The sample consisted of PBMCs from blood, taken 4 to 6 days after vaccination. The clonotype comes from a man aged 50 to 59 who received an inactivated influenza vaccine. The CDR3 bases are TGTGCCAGCAGTTTCCGAGGGCTCACCACAGATACGCAGTATTTT. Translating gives CASSFRGLTTDTQYF. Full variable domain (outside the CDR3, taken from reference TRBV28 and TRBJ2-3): DVKVTQSSRYLVKRTGEKVFLECVQDMDHENMFWYRQDPGLGLRLIYFSYDVKMKEKGDIPEGYSVSREKKERFSLILESASTNQTSMYLCASSFRGLTTDTQYFGPGTRLTVL.